Sequencing of this T cell receptor beta chain was carried out in a study of human T cells and chemical hapten exposure. This clonotype was counted only a few times. Its specificity is not known. The library attached unique molecular identifiers to individual cDNA molecules. Source study methods: Sample TCR counts, which ranged from 23,224 to 690,600, had a median of roughly 96,000. TCRdb re-derived calls from the RACE reads in MiXCR, one entry per CDR3 protein. The V and J calls were not made by the authors but by TCRdb's processing. This sample carries about 110,000 distinct CDR3 sequences, 9% to 9.5% of them seen once, and the ten largest clones take about 3.4%. Germline loops: CDR1 SGHKS, CDR2 YYEKEE (reference sequence). The CDR3 consists of 15 residues. V shed 0 bases and J 7 bases; nucleotides not matched to a gene: 7. Study-wide findings and caveats: TCRs whose frequency exceeded 1 in 1000 remained the same following DPC sensitization. Every donor had alopecia, and their immune response may therefore differ from healthy people's.

Described time point: patch test 2, 6 weeks after DPC sensitization. Indicated treatment: therapeutic diphenylcyclopropenone sensitization with weekly scalp DPC. The receptor's source is a middle-aged woman with alopecia areata. Some clones in this sample may be carry-over from other donors' samples. The V gene is TRBV5-5, the J gene TRBJ1-5; 7 nucleotides match TRBD1. The material sequenced was whole blood, taken in connection with sensitization to the hapten diphenylcyclopropenone (DPC). The CDR3, as DNA: TGTGCCAGCAGCTTGGTGACAGGGAGGGAACAGCCCCAGCATTTT. Its protein is CASSLVTGREQPQHF.